This TCR beta chain was identified during a study of T cell responses to AZD1222 COVID-19 vaccine. The CDR3 has 13 amino acids. Germline CDR1 SEHNR, CDR2 FQNEAQ (reference sequence). Trimming left V 5 bases short and J 4 bases short, with 11 bases between. Combined were second doses at about 4 or about 12 weeks. Produced via immunoSEQ multiplex PCR; TCRdb's table is partial and in-frame only. Among approximately 150,000 clones listed, roughly 93% were seen once. The specimen comprised peripheral blood, sampled 28 days after the second AZD1222 dose. The clonotype comes from an adult who received the AZD1222 COVID-19 vaccine. The chain has TRBV7-9 and TRBJ2-5; D assignment may be TRBD1 or TRBD2 (5 bases each). This CDR3 is CASSPERGETQYF. CDR3 DNA: TGTGCCAGCAGCCCCGAGAGGGGAGAGACCCAGTACTTC.